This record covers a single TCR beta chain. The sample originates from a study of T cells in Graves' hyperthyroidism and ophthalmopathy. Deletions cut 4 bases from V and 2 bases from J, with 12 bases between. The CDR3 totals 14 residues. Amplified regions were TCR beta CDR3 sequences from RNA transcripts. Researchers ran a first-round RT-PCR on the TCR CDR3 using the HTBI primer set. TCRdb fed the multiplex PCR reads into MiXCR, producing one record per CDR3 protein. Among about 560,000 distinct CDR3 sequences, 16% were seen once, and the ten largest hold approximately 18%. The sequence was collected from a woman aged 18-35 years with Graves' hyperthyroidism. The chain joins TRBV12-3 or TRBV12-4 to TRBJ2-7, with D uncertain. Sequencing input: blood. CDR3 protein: CASSSPTDTYEQYF. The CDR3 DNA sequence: TGTGCCAGCAGTTCACCGACGGATACCTACGAGCAGTACTTC.